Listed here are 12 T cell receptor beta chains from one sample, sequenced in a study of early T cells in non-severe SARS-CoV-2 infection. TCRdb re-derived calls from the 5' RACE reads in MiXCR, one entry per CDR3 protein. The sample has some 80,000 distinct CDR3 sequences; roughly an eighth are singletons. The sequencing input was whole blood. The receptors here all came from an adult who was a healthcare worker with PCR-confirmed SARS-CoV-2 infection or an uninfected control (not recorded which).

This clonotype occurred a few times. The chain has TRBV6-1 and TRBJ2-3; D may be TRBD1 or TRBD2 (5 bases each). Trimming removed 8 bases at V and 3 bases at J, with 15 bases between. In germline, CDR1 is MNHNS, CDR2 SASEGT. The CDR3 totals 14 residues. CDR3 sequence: CASPGPDRTDTQYF. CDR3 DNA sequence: TGTGCCAGCCCGGGACCTGATCGGACAGATACGCAGTATTTT.

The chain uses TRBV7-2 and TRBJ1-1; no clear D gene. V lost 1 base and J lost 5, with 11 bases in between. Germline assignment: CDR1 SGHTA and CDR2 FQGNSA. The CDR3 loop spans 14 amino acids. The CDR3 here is CASSLGPTRTEAFF. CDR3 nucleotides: TGTGCCAGCAGCTTAGGGCCGACTAGGACTGAAGCTTTCTTT. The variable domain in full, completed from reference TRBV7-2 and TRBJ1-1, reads GAGVSQSPSNKVTEKGKDVELRCDPISGHTALYWYRQSLGQGLEFLIYFQGNSAPDKSGLPSDRFSAERTGGSVSTLTIQRTQQEDSAVYLCASSLGPTRTEAFFGQGTRLTVV.

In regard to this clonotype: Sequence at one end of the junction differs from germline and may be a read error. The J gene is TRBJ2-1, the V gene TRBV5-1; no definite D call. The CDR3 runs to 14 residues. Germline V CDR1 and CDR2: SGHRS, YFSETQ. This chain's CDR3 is CASSPTPQHNGQFF. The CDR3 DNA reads TGCGCCAGCAGCCCCACACCACAACACAATGGGCAGTTCTTC.

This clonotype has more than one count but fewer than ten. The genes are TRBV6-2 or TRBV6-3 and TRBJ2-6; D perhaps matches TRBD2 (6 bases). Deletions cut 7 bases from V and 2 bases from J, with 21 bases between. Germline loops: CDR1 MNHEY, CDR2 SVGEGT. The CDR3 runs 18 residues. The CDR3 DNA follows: TGTGCCAGCACCACCGGGGGAGTAAGATATCCTGGGGCCAACGTCCTGACTTTC. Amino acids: CASTTGGVRYPGANVLTF.

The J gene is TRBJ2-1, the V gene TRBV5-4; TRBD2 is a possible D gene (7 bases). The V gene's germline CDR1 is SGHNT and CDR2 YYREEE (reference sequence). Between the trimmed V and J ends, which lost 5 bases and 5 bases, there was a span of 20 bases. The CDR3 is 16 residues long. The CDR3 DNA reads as TGTGCCAGCAGTTTAGGGGGGGGCACGAGGCACAATGAGCAGTTCTTC. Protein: CASSLGGGTRHNEQFF. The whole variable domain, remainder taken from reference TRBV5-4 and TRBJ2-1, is ETGVTQSPTHLIKTRGQQVTLRCSSQSGHNTVSWYQQALGQGPQFIFQYYREEENGRGNFPPRFSGLQFPNYSSELNVNALELDDSALYLCASSLGGGTRHNEQFFGPGTRLTVL.

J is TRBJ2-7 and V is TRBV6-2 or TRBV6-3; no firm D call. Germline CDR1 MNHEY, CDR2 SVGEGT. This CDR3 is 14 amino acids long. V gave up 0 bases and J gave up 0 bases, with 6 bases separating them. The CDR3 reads CASSYSAASYEQYF. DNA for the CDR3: TGTGCCAGCAGTTACTCGGCGGCCTCCTACGAGCAGTACTTC.

The CDR3 loop is CASSLSTVDTF. CDR3 DNA sequence: TGTGCCAGCAGCTTGAGTACTGTAGACACCTTC. The chain links TRBV5-5 to TRBJ1-2; D call uncertain. There are 11 residues in the CDR3. Germline assignment: CDR1 SGHKS and CDR2 YYEKEE (reference sequence). Trimming stripped 1 base from V and 12 bases from J, with 10 bases between.

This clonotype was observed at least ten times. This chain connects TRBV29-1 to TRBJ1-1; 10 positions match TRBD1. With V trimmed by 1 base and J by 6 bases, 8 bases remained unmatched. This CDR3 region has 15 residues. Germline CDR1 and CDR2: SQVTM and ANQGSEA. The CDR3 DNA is TGCAGCGTTGAAGGACCCGGGACAGGGGAGCCTGAAGCTTTCTTT. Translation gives CSVEGPGTGEPEAFF.

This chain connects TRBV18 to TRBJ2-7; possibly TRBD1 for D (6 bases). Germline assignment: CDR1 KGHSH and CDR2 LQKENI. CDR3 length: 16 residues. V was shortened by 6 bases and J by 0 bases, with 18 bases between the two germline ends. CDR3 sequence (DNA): TGTGCCAGCTCGCCTTTTACAGGGCTAACCTCCTACGAGCAGTACTTC. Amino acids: CASSPFTGLTSYEQYF. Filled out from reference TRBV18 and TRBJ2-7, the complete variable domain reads NAGVMQNPRHLVRRRGQEARLRCSPMKGHSHVYWYRQLPEEGLKFMVYLQKENIIDESGMPKERFSAEFPKEGPSILRIQQVVRGDSAAYFCASSPFTGLTSYEQYFGPGTRLTVT.

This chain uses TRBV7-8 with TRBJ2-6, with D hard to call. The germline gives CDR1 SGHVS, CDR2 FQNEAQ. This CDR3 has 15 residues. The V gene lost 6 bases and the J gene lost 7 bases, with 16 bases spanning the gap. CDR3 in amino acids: CASRNSVGYANVLTF. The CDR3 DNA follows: TGTGCCAGCAGAAATTCCGTCGGGTACGCCAACGTCCTGACTTTC.

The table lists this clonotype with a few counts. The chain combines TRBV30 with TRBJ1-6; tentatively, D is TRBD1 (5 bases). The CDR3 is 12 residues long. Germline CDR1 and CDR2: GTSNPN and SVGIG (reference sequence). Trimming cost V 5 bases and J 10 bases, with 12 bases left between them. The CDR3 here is CAWGTEGSPLHF. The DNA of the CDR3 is TGTGCCTGGGGGACCGAGGGGTCACCCCTCCACTTT.

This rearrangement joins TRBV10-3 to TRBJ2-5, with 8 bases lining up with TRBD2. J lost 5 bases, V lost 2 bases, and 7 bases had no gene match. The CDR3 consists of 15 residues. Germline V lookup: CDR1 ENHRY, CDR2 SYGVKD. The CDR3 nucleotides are TGTGCCATCAGTGAGGGGAGCGGGGGTCGTGAGACCCAGTACTTC. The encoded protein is CAISEGSGGRETQYF.